The sample holds many counts of the clone carrying this T cell receptor (beta chain). Its specificity is unknown. Each ophthalmopathy patient scored at least 3 on the Clinical Activity Score and at least 4 on NOSPECS grade, with duration under 3 months. From RNA transcripts, TCR beta CDR3 regions were amplified. First-round RT-PCR targeting the TCR CDR3 was performed with the HTBI primer set. Each CDR3 protein is one row after TCRdb ran MiXCR on the multiplex PCR reads. The table shows 250,000 to 350,000 distinct CDR3 sequences, with about 20% occurring only once. The data derive from a study of T cells in Graves' hyperthyroidism and ophthalmopathy. Background on the study: Peripheral blood was drawn at first diagnosis, prior to all treatment.

Broader study findings: Blood held most thyroid clonotypes expanded above 0.001 frequency. Prediction of ophthalmopathy progression came a median 6.5 months pre-onset.

The receptor comes from a man aged 30-40 years with Graves' ophthalmopathy. Sequenced input: blood.

The CDR3 bases are TGTGCCAGCAGGGGGGGGACTGGGTACGAGCAGTACTTC. This translates into CASRGGTGYEQYF. The V gene is TRBV28, the J gene TRBJ2-7; 7 bases fit TRBD2. The junction had 6 bases not matched to a gene; V was cut back by 6 bases and J by 4 bases. CDR3 length equals 13 residues. CDR1 is MDHEN, CDR2 SYDVKM, per germline.